The present T cell receptor (beta chain) was sequenced within a study of cytomegalovirus exposure and HLA in healthy donors. Findings and limits, study-wide: The investigators catalogued 164 TCR beta chains as cytomegalovirus-associated. At a 0.05 false discovery rate, a later analysis found approximately 17,000 TCR beta sequences to be associated with HLA alleles.

Remarks on this clone: What it binds is unknown.

Primers: 60 Vbeta forward and 13 Jbeta reverse. The method was immunoSEQ multiplex PCR; TCRdb's version includes in-frame clones alone and lacks a portion of them. The repertoire consists of approximately 76,000 clones, with 55% to 75% occurring once and the leading ten covering around 5%. The receptor was isolated from a man aged 30 to 39 in good health and CMV-seropositive. The source material was PBMCs.

CDR3 residues: CASSQDGTQNYGYTF. The CDR3 DNA follows: TGCGCCAGCAGCCAAGACGGGACACAAAACTATGGCTACACCTTC. V gene TRBV4-3 combines with J gene TRBJ1-2, with D maybe TRBD1 (6 bases). The CDR3 is made up of 15 amino acids. V was trimmed by 0 bases and J by 2 bases, leaving 10 bases between them. The germline V gene encodes CDR1 LGHNA and CDR2 YSLEER.